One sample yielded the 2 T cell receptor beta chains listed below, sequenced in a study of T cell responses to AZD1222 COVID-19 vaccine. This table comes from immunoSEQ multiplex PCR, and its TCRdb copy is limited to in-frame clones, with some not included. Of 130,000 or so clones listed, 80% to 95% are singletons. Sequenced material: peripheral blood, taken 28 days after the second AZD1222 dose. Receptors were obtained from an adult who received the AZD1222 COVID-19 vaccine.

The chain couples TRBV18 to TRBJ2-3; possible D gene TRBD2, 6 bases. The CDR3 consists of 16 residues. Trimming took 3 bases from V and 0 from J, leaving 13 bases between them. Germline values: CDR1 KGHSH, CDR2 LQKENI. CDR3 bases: TGTGCCAGCTCACCGAGGGGAGCGGGCAGCACAGATACGCAGTATTTT. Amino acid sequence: CASSPRGAGSTDTQYF.

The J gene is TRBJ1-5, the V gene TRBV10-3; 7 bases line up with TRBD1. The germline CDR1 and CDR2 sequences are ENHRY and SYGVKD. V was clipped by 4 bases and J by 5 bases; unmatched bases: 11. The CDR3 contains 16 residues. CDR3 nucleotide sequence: TGTGCCATCAGTGGTCGGGCAGGGGGAGCGGATCAGCCCCAGCATTTT. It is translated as CAISGRAGGADQPQHF.